This T cell receptor (beta chain) was sequenced in a study of blood T cell repertoires in COVID-19. Turning to the study itself: PBMCs, B-cell-depleted T cells, or T cells were the source of the cDNA or gDNA that made up the material.

The CDR3 is 15 residues long. Per the germline V gene, CDR1 is SGHNT and CDR2 is YYREEE (reference sequence). Trimming cost V 4 bases and J 2 bases; bases outside gene matches: 3. Only in-frame clones appear in the TCRdb table, and some are missing; sequencing was by immunoSEQ multiplex PCR. The table includes 310,000 or so clones, approximately 86% detected once. This TCR came from a woman aged 18-29 years who had recovered from COVID-19. The sequencing input was PBMCs or T cells enriched from blood (not recorded which). The V and J genes are TRBV5-4 and TRBJ2-1, with TRBD1 matching 10 bases. The CDR3 DNA is TGTGCCAGCAGCCTGACAGGGGGCGCCTACAATGAGCAGTTCTTC. It specifies CASSLTGGAYNEQFF. The complete variable domain, with remaining parts taken from reference TRBV5-4 and TRBJ2-1, reads ETGVTQSPTHLIKTRGQQVTLRCSSQSGHNTVSWYQQALGQGPQFIFQYYREEENGRGNFPPRFSGLQFPNYSSELNVNALELDDSALYLCASSLTGGAYNEQFFGPGTRLTVL.